The 9 T cell receptor beta chains below all came from one sample that was sequenced in a study of OX40 agonist ivuxolimab in advanced cancers. The assay was immunoSEQ multiplex PCR, and TCRdb's table has in-frame clones only and misses some. The sample yields under 85,000 clones, about 93% seen once. The sequenced sample was CD4+ or CD8+ T cells sorted from blood, obtained in a trial of the OX40 agonist ivuxolimab. These receptor sequences come from an adult with an advanced solid tumor such as melanoma, head and neck, liver or kidney cancer.

The V gene is TRBV2, the J gene TRBJ2-5; either TRBD1 or TRBD2 may fit D (5 bases each). Trimming stripped 5 bases from V and 5 bases from J, with 12 bases between. Germline V gene data show CDR1 as SNHLY and CDR2 as FYNNEI. CDR3 length: 13 amino acids. In DNA form, the CDR3 reads TGTGCCAGCAGTCCCATCTGGGGGGAGACCCAGTACTTC. Translating it yields CASSPIWGETQYF.

Points on this clone: Other DNA sequences in the sample encode the same CDR3. The rearrangement uses TRBV4-1 and TRBJ2-1, with D perhaps TRBD2 (6 bases). V lost 1 base, J lost 6 bases, and 7 bases lay in between. This CDR3 is built from 13 residues. Germline values: CDR1 MGHRA, CDR2 YSYEKL. The CDR3 region is CASSQVGGNEQFF. The CDR3 bases are TGCGCCAGCAGCCAAGTGGGGGGCAATGAGCAGTTCTTC.

The chain has TRBV2 and TRBJ2-5; TRBD2 matches at 8 bases. CDR3 length: 16 residues. The trim removed 5 bases at V and 5 bases at J, leaving 13 bases unmatched. Germline CDR1 and CDR2: SNHLY and FYNNEI. This chain's CDR3 is CASSSWTSRVGETQYF. CDR3 DNA: TGTGCCAGCAGTTCCTGGACTAGCAGGGTAGGGGAGACCCAGTACTTC.

The gene calls are TRBV2 and TRBJ2-5, with 12 positions matching TRBD2. The CDR3 is made up of 15 amino acids. With 8 bases clipped from V and 0 bases from J, the junction kept 4 bases outside the gene matches. Germline CDR1 reads SNHLY; CDR2 reads FYNNEI. CDR3 sequence reads: CASGGLAGYQETQYF. The CDR3 DNA reads as TGTGCCAGCGGGGGACTAGCGGGCTACCAAGAGACCCAGTACTTC.

The chain links TRBV6-5 to TRBJ2-7; the D is unclear. The germline V and J ends were trimmed by 4 bases and 3 bases, with 7 bases remaining between them. The CDR3 covers 12 residues. CDR1 and CDR2 from the germline V gene are MNHEY and SVGAGI. The CDR3 here is CASSSTGYEQYF. CDR3 nucleotides: TGTGCCAGCAGTTCTACGGGCTACGAGCAGTACTTC.

The rearrangement links TRBV27 to TRBJ1-1; D might be TRBD1 (5 bases). This CDR3 has 13 residues. CDR1 MNHEY and CDR2 SMNVEV come from the germline V gene (reference sequence). V was shortened by 4 bases and J by 5 bases, with 11 bases between the two germline ends. CDR3 coding DNA: TGTGCCAGCAGTTCCTCGGAGGGGACTGAAGCTTTCTTT. This sequence encodes CASSSSEGTEAFF.

The chain employs TRBV2 and TRBJ2-1; perhaps TRBD2 as D (7 bases). The germline V gene encodes CDR1 SNHLY and CDR2 FYNNEI. The CDR3 length is 16 residues. Trimming left V 5 bases short and J 5 bases short, with 19 bases between. CDR3 region: CASSHNREGINNEQFF. The CDR3 coding sequence is TGTGCCAGCAGTCACAACAGGGAGGGGATCAACAATGAGCAGTTCTTC.

The rearrangement uses TRBV4-1 and TRBJ2-7; a weak D match, TRBD1 (5 bases). This CDR3 has 13 amino acids. V was cut by 3 bases and J by 1 base, with 7 bases left in between. In germline, CDR1 is MGHRA, CDR2 YSYEKL. CDR3 residues: CASSHRQSYEQYF. DNA of the CDR3: TGCGCCAGCAGCCATAGACAGTCCTACGAGCAGTACTTC.

The V gene is TRBV11-2, the J gene TRBJ2-2, with a weak D call TRBD2 (6 bases). The CDR3 spans 16 residues. Germline CDR1 reads SGHAT; CDR2 reads FQNNGV. Between the trimmed V and J ends, which lost 4 bases and 5 bases, there was a span of 17 bases. CDR3 region: CASSSRRTIRTGELFF. CDR3 in DNA: TGTGCCAGCAGCTCCCGACGGACTATACGTACCGGGGAGCTGTTTTTT.